These T cell receptor beta chains were read from a single sample in a study of T-cell reconstitution after alpha-beta-depleted transplantation in children. In TCRdb, the PCR reads were re-called with MiXCR into one record per CDR3 protein. Altogether approximately 520,000 distinct CDR3 sequences are present, roughly an eighth being singletons, with the ten largest covering roughly 15%. Sequencing was performed on PBMCs, mostly from graft donor cells, taken 180 days after TCRalphabeta/CD19-depleted stem cell transplant. Receptors were obtained from a female patient between 2 and 15 years old who had a stem cell transplant for aplastic anemia, so the T cells may come from the graft donor. The CDR3 runs from the conserved cysteine through the conserved F or W. D genes are given only for firm matches. Clone size is not always given. Where it is, it says once, few, many or a class for expanded clones.

clone_size	d_call	v_call	j_call	cdr3_nt	cdr3_aa
.	.	TRBV18	TRBJ2-7	TGTGCCAGCTCACCGGCTGGGGTTTGGGGCTCCTACGAGCAGTACTTC	CASSPAGVWGSYEQYF
few	.	TRBV7-3	TRBJ2-3	TGTGCCAGCAGCCAAGGGACTCATACGCAGTATTTT	CASSQGTHTQYF
few	.	TRBV11-3	TRBJ2-2	TGTGCCAGCAGCTTGGGAAGGCCGAACACCGGGGAGCTGTTTTTT	CASSLGRPNTGELFF
.	TRBD1	TRBV3-1	TRBJ1-2	TGTGCCAGCAGCCAAGGACAGGGGGCCTATGGCTACACCTTC	CASSQGQGAYGYTF
.	.	TRBV7-2	TRBJ2-7	TGTGCCAGCAGCCTTTGGACAAGCACCTACGAGCAGTACTTC	CASSLWTSTYEQYF
few	.	TRBV7-8	TRBJ2-5	TGTGCCAGCAGCTCCATTGCCGCCCCCAGTTGGGCCGGGAGTCATGAGACCCAGTACTTC	CASSSIAAPSWAGSHETQYF
.	TRBD1	TRBV7-4	TRBJ2-6	TGTGCCAGCAGGTCCATTCGGGACAGGAGTTGGGTTCTCCCTCACTCTGGGGCCAACGTCCTGACTTTC	CASRSIRDRSWVLPHSGANVLTF
.	.	TRBV3-1	TRBJ2-1	TGTGCCAGCAGCCATTCGGAGCGGAGCTACAATGAGCAGTTCTTC	CASSHSERSYNEQFF
.	TRBD1	TRBV5-4	TRBJ1-5	TGTGCCAGCACCGTCGGACAGGAAGCAAATCAGCCCCAGCATTTT	CASTVGQEANQPQHF
few	TRBD1	TRBV28	TRBJ1-5	TGTGCCAGCAGTTTTGGACAGGGGCTGGGCAGCAATCAGCCCCAGCATTTT	CASSFGQGLGSNQPQHF
.	.	TRBV7-7	TRBJ2-1	TGTGCCAGCAGCTTTCCTTACTCACCCGGGGCCCTAGTGACTAATGAGCAGTTCTTC	CASSFPYSPGALVTNEQFF
many	TRBD2	TRBV7-2	TRBJ2-1	TGTGCCAGCAGCTTAAGAGCGGGAGACTCCTACAATGAGCAGTTCTTC	CASSLRAGDSYNEQFF
few	.	TRBV4-3	TRBJ2-5	TGCGCCAGCAGCCAAGGCGGGGGAGACAGGGCAAAAGAGACCCAGTACTTC	CASSQGGGDRAKETQYF
few	TRBD2	TRBV5-1	TRBJ2-7	TGCGCCAGCAGCTTGACGAAGCGGGAGGGATACTACGAGCAGTACTTC	CASSLTKREGYYEQYF
few	.	TRBV29-1	TRBJ2-1	TGCAGCGTTGAAAGGGTCTGGGAAGGGTCCTACAATGAGCAGTTCTTC	CSVERVWEGSYNEQFF
many	.	TRBV4-3	TRBJ1-4	TGCGCCAGCAGCCAAGATCTGGGGGGCGTTGGCGAAAAACTGTTTTTT	CASSQDLGGVGEKLFF
few	TRBD1	TRBV5-1	TRBJ1-1	TGCGCCAGCAGCCGGACAGGGAGGGACACTGAAGCTTTCTTT	CASSRTGRDTEAFF
many	.	TRBV20-1	TRBJ2-1	TGCAGTGCTAGGAAGGACAATGAGCAGTTCTTC	CSARKDNEQFF
.	.	TRBV7-9	TRBJ1-3	TGTGCCAGCAGCTTAGAACAGTCCTCTGGAAACACCATATATTTT	CASSLEQSSGNTIYF
few	.	TRBV18	TRBJ2-2	TGTGCCAGCTCACCATCCGGACAGCCCACCGGGGAGCTGTTTTTT	CASSPSGQPTGELFF
few	TRBD2	TRBV5-6	TRBJ2-1	TGTGCCAGCAGTAAACTCAGCGGGGGAGACTACAATGAGCAGTTCTTC	CASSKLSGGDYNEQFF
.	.	TRBV6-2/TRBV6-3	TRBJ2-1	TGTGCCAGCAGTTACTCAGACGACAATGAGCAGTTCTTC	CASSYSDDNEQFF
few	.	TRBV27	TRBJ2-7	TGTGCCAGCAGTTTAGGGCAGACTAGTGGGTCGGCGTACTTC	CASSLGQTSGSAYF
.	TRBD2	TRBV4-3	TRBJ2-1	TGCGCCAGCAGCAGGCGCGGGAGCGGCAATGAGCAGTTCTTC	CASSRRGSGNEQFF
few	.	TRBV12-5	TRBJ2-2	TGTGCTAGTGGTTTGGCCCCCACCGGGGAGCTGTTTTTT	CASGLAPTGELFF
few	.	TRBV28	TRBJ1-1	TGTGCCAGCTGCCCGATGAACACTGAAGCTTTCTTT	CASCPMNTEAFF
few	.	TRBV10-3	TRBJ2-1	TGTGCCATCAGTGAGGGGCGGGAGCAGTTCTTC	CAISEGREQFF
few	.	TRBV6-2/TRBV6-3	TRBJ2-2	TGTGCCAGCAGTTATTATCGGTTGGTGGCAGGGAAAAACACCGGGGAGCTGTTTTTT	CASSYYRLVAGKNTGELFF
.	.	TRBV11-3	TRBJ2-5	TGTGCCAGCAGCCAGGGGAGGGCTAGAGAAGAGACCCAGTACTTC	CASSQGRAREETQYF
.	.	TRBV5-1	TRBJ2-3	TGCGCCAGCAGGAAAGGGCCGGGCTCGCAGGATACGCAGTATTTT	CASRKGPGSQDTQYF
few	TRBD2	TRBV7-9	TRBJ2-1	TGTGCCAGCAGCCTTGCCTCGGGGACTAGCGGTAGCAATGAGCAGTTCTTC	CASSLASGTSGSNEQFF
once	TRBD2	TRBV4-1	TRBJ2-1	TGCGCCACCGGGCTCTTAGCGGGAGGATACAATGAGCAGTTCTTC	CATGLLAGGYNEQFF
.	.	TRBV4-1	TRBJ1-2	TGCGCCAGCAGCCAAGGGGGAGCAGGGCATGGCTACACCTTC	CASSQGGAGHGYTF
once	TRBD1	TRBV20-1	TRBJ1-1	TGCAGTGCTAGAGACCCGACAGGGACCCCTGAAGCTTTCTTT	CSARDPTGTPEAFF
few	.	TRBV9	TRBJ1-2	TGTGCCAGCAGCGTAGCGCAGGCTAACTATGGCTACACCTTC	CASSVAQANYGYTF